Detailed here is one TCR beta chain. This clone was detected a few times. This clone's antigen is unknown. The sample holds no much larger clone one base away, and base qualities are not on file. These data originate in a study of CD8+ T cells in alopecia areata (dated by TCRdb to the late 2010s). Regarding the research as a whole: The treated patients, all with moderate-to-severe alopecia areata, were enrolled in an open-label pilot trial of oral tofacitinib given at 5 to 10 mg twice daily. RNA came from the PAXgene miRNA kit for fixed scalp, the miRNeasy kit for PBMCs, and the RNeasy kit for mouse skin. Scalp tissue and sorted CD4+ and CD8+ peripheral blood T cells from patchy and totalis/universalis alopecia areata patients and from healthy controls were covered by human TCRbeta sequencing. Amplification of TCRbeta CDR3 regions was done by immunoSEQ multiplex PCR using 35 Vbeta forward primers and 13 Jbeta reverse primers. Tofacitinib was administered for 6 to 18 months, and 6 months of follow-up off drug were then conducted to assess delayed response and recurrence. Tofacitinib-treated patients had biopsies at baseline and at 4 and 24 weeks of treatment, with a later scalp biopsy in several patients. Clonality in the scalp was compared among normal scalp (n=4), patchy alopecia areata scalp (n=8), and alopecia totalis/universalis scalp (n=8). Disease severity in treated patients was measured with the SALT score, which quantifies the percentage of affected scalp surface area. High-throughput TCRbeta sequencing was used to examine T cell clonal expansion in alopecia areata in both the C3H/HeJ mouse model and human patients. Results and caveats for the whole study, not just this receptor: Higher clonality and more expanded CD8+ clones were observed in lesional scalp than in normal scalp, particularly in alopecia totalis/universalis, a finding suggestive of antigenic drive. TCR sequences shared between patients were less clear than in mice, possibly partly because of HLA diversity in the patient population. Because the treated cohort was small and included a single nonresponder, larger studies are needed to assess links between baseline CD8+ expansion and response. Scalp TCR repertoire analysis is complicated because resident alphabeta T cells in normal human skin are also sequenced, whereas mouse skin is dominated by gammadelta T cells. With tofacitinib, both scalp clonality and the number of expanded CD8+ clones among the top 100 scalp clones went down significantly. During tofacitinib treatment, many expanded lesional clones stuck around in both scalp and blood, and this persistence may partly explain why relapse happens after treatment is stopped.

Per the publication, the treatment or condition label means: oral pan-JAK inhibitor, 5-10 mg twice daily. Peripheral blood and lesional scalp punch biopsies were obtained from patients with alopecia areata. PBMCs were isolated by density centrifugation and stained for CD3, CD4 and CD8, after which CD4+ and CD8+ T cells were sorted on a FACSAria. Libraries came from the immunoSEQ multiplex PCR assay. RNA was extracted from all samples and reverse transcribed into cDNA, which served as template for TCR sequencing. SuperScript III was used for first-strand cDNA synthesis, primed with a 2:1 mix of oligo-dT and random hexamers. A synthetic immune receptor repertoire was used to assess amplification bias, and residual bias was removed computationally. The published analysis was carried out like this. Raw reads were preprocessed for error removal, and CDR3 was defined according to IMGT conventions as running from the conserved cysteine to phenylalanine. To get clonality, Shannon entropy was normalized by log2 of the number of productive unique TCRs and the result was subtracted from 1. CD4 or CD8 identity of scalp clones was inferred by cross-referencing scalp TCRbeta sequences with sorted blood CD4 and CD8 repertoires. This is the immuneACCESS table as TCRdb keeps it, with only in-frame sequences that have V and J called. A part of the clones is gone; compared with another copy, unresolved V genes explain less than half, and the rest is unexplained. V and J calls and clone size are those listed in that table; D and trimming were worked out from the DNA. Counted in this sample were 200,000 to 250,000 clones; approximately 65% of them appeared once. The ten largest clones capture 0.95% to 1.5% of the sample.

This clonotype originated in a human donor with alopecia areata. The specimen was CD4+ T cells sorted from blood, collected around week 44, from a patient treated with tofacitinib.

The DNA sequence is given as TGTGCCAGCAGCTTACCGCCTACCGGGACGGCTGGCTACACCTTC. Its translation reads: CASSLPPTGTAGYTF. The chain was built from TRBV11-2 and TRBJ1-2; TRBD1 is perhaps the D gene, given 5 matching bases. V loses 2 bases of germline sequence and J loses 7 bases, and the interval between the two ends is 17 bases. The germline V gene specifies SGHAT as CDR1 and FQNNGV as CDR2. CDR3 length: 15 amino acids, cysteine to phenylalanine. Left in the record is the CDR3 DNA by itself, 45 bases read in frame from the first base.